This TCR beta chain was documented in a study of blood T cell repertoires in COVID-19. Study as a whole: Sites in the United States, Italy and Spain provided acute and convalescent COVID-19 samples. Sources were T cells, B-cell-depleted T cells, or PBMCs; the material itself was cDNA or gDNA.

Assay: immunoSEQ multiplex PCR; the TCRdb copy retains only in-frame clones and omits some. The table lists roughly 180,000 clones, more than 75% of them singletons. The CDR3 has 15 amino acids. Per germline, CDR1 LNHDA and CDR2 SQIVND (reference sequence). V lost 1 base and J 6 bases, leaving 13 bases between the germline ends. The TCR sequence derives from a woman in her forties or fifties with active or convalescent COVID-19. The chain links TRBV19 to TRBJ1-5, with D perhaps TRBD1 (6 bases). The sequencing sample was made of peripheral blood. This CDR3 is CASSIGDRGGQPQHF. CDR3 DNA: TGTGCCAGTAGTATAGGCGATCGAGGGGGTCAGCCCCAGCATTTT.